These T cell receptor beta chains were read from a single sample in a study of T cells in Graves' hyperthyroidism and ophthalmopathy. TCRdb re-called the multiplex PCR reads through MiXCR, storing one row per CDR3 protein. The sample contains hundreds of thousands of distinct CDR3 sequences, around 40% of which appear only once. Sequenced sample: blood. The receptors here all came from a woman between 35 and 50 years old with Graves' hyperthyroidism. CDR3s include the opening cysteine and the closing phenylalanine or tryptophan. The D gene is left open where the match is weak. Size values are once, few and many counts, or a class for expanded clones, and some rows have none.

abundance | j_gene | v_gene | d_gene | CDR3aa | CDR3nt
few | TRBJ2-2 | TRBV24-1 | - | CATSDYRITGELFF | TGTGCCACCAGTGATTACAGAATCACCGGGGAGCTGTTTTTT
- | TRBJ2-5 | TRBV4-3 | TRBD1 | CASSQDPWTGGAQYF | TGCGCCAGCAGCCAAGATCCCTGGACAGGGGGGGCCCAGTACTTC
- | TRBJ1-4 | TRBV28 | - | CASSLLGLGQSNEKLFF | TGTGCCAGCAGTTTATTAGGTCTTGGGCAGAGTAATGAAAAACTGTTTTTT
- | TRBJ1-1 | TRBV2 | TRBD1 | CASVAGATGRNTEAFF | TGTGCCAGCGTGGCGGGGGCGACAGGGAGGAACACTGAAGCTTTCTTT
many | TRBJ2-7 | TRBV12-3/TRBV12-4 | - | CASSLTDPREQYF | TGTGCCAGCAGTCTGACCGATCCACGCGAGCAGTACTTC
many | TRBJ1-1 | TRBV9 | - | CASSVSGQSNTEAFF | TGTGCCAGCAGCGTTTCTGGACAGTCGAACACTGAAGCTTTCTTT
few | TRBJ1-3 | TRBV14 | - | CASSQFQLSGNTIYF | TGTGCCAGCAGCCAATTCCAGCTCTCTGGAAACACCATATATTTT
- | TRBJ2-6 | TRBV7-6 | - | CASSLKRTVLSGANVLTF | TGTGCCAGCAGCTTGAAGAGGACGGTGCTCTCTGGGGCCAACGTCCTGACTTTC
- | TRBJ1-1 | TRBV19 | - | CASSEDHRWNTEAFF | TGTGCCAGCAGTGAAGACCACAGGTGGAACACTGAAGCTTTCTTT
- | TRBJ2-7 | TRBV10-3 | - | CATITAEGLYEQYF | TGTGCCACAATTACGGCGGAGGGGCTCTACGAGCAGTACTTC
- | TRBJ2-7 | TRBV20-1 | TRBD2 | CSATAGGPHEQYF | TGCAGTGCTACAGCGGGAGGGCCCCACGAGCAGTACTTC
few | TRBJ1-1 | TRBV5-1 | - | CASSQDRGVDTEAFF | TGCGCCAGCAGCCAAGACCGCGGGGTCGACACTGAAGCTTTCTTT
many | TRBJ1-1 | TRBV20-1 | TRBD1 | CSANAGQGGMNTEAFF | TGCAGTGCTAACGCCGGACAGGGGGGCATGAACACTGAAGCTTTCTTT
few | TRBJ1-1 | TRBV6-5 | - | CASGEYEAFF | TGTGCCAGCGGAGAGTACGAAGCTTTCTTT
many | TRBJ1-2 | TRBV29-1 | - | CSVTHSGGSYGYTF | TGCAGCGTGACGCATTCTGGGGGCTCCTATGGCTACACCTTC
- | TRBJ1-1 | TRBV12-3/TRBV12-4 | - | CASSPERIAAFF | TGTGCCAGCAGTCCGGAACGAATCGCAGCTTTCTTT
many | TRBJ2-2 | TRBV10-3 | - | CAISFTTGELFF | TGTGCCATCAGCTTCACGACCGGGGAGCTGTTTTTT